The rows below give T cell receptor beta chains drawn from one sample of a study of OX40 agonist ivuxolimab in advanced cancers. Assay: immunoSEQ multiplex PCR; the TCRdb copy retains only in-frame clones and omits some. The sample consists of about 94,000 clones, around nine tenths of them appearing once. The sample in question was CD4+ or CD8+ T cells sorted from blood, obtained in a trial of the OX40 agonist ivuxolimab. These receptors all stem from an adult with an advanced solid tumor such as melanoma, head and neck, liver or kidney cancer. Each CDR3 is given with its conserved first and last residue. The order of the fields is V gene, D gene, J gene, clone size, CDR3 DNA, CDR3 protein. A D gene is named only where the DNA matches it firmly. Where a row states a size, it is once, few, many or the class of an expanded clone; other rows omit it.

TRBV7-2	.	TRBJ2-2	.	TGTGCCAGCAGCTTCCTCACCGGGGAGCTGTTTTTT	CASSFLTGELFF
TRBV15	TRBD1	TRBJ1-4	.	TGTGCCACCAGCAGAGTACCCCAGGGGGGGGATGAAAAACTGTTTTTT	CATSRVPQGGDEKLFF
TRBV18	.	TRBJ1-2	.	TGTGCCAGCTCACCTGGGGAAACTAACTATGGCTACACCTTC	CASSPGETNYGYTF
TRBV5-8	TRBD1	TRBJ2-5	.	TGTGCCAGCAGCTTGCGGGACAGAGACATGGCGGCCCTACAAGAGACCCAGTACTTC	CASSLRDRDMAALQETQYF
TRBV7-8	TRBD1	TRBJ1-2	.	TGTGCCAGCCGCCCCGGACAGGGCGGCCTGTATGGCTACACCTTC	CASRPGQGGLYGYTF
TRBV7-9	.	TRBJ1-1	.	TGTGCCAGCAGCTTAGAAGTAGGGGTGGAAGCTTTCTTT	CASSLEVGVEAFF
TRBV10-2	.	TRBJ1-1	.	TGCGCCAGCATAGGTCCAGGGTCGAACACTGAAGCTTTCTTT	CASIGPGSNTEAFF
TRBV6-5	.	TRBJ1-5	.	TGTGCCAGCAGTCAGCCCGGCGGGAATCAGCCCCAGCATTTT	CASSQPGGNQPQHF
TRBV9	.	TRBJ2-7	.	TGTGCCAGCAGCGTAGCCCCCACACTCTACGAGCAGTACTTC	CASSVAPTLYEQYF
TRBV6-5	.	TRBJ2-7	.	TGTGCCAGCAGTAACGGGGGGCCCCCCCACGAGCAGTACTTC	CASSNGGPPHEQYF
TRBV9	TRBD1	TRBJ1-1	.	TGTGCCAGCAGCGGGGGACAGGGAAACCCTGAAGCTTTCTTT	CASSGGQGNPEAFF
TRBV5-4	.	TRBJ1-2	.	TGTGCCAGCAGCCCCGACGGGGGATATGGCTACACCTTC	CASSPDGGYGYTF
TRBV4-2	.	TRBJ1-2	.	TGTGCCAGCAGCCAAGTCTCATGGGACTACTATGGCTACACCTTC	CASSQVSWDYYGYTF
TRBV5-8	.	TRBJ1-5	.	TGTGCCAGCAGCCCTCCCCAGAGCAGCAATCAGCCCCAGCATTTT	CASSPPQSSNQPQHF
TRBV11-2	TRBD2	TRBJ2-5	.	TGTGCCAGCAGCCAGCGGGGCCGCATCGGGACCCAGTACTTC	CASSQRGRIGTQYF
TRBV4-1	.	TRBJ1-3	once	TGCGCCAGCAGCCAACCTACGGACAGAACCGGAAACACCATATATTTT	CASSQPTDRTGNTIYF
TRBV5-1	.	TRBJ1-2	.	TGCGCCAGCAGCGAGCCGGGACGAAGCAACTCCACCTTC	CASSEPGRSNSTF
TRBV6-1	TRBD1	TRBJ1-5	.	TGTGCCAGCAGACGCGACAGGGGCGAAAATCAGCCCCAGCATTTT	CASRRDRGENQPQHF
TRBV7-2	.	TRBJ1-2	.	TGTGCCAGCAGCCAAGACGGCCTAGGTGGCTACACCTTC	CASSQDGLGGYTF
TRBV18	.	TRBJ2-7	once	TGTGCCAGCTCACCATTCACGAAACAGGGATCCTACGAGCAGTACTTC	CASSPFTKQGSYEQYF
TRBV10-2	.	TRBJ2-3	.	TGCGCCAGCAGCCGGACCTCAAGATCGTTGGAGACAGATACGCAGTATTTT	CASSRTSRSLETDTQYF
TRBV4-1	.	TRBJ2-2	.	TGCGCCAGCAGCCAAGAATCCCAGGGCCGGACCGGGGAGCTGTTTTTT	CASSQESQGRTGELFF
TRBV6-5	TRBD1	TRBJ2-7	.	TGTGCCAGCAGCCCCGGGACAGCCTACGAGCAGTACTTC	CASSPGTAYEQYF
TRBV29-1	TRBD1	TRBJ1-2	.	TGCAGCGTTGAAGGCGTTTGGACAGGGGGGAACTATGGCTACACCTTC	CSVEGVWTGGNYGYTF
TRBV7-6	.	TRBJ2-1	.	TGTGCCAGCAGCCCTCGGTCCTCCTACAATGAGCAGTTCTTC	CASSPRSSYNEQFF
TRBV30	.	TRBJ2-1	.	TGTGCCTGGAGTGTGGAGGGGGCGGGTGAGCAGTTCTTC	CAWSVEGAGEQFF
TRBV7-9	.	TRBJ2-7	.	TGTGCCAGCAGCTTAGGCCAGAACCCCACCTACGAGCAGTACTTC	CASSLGQNPTYEQYF
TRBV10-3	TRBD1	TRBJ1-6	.	TGTGCCATCAGTGAGTCATTGTGGGACAGGGCCCCCGGGAGTTCACCCCTCCACTTT	CAISESLWDRAPGSSPLHF